This T cell receptor beta chain was profiled in a study of blood T cell repertoires in COVID-19. Study as a whole: The origin of the acute and convalescent COVID-19 samples was the United States, Italy and Spain. Sample material is recorded as cDNA or gDNA derived from T cells, B-cell-depleted T cells, or PBMCs.

V lost 2 bases, J lost 7 bases, and 5 bases stayed unmatched. The germline CDR1 and CDR2 sequences are MNHEY and SVGAGI. The CDR3 covers 15 residues. In the original workflow: Reference gene primer amplification yielded estimated nucleated cell counts. Generated by immunoSEQ multiplex PCR, the TCRdb table keeps only in-frame clones and is missing some. V and J calls and clone size follow that table, whereas D and trimming were derived from the DNA. The profile shows 75,000 to 95,000 clones, over 65% of them singletons. This receptor was taken from a man aged 70-80 years with COVID-19, enrolled during active disease. Specimen: peripheral blood. The chain is built from TRBV6-5 and TRBJ2-3, with TRBD1 matching 11 bases. The CDR3 loop is CASSYRTGGRNTQYF. The CDR3 region has the DNA TGTGCCAGCAGTTACAGGACAGGGGGCCGGAATACGCAGTATTTT.